Here is one TCR beta chain with its context. Its target antigen remains unknown. It has no much larger one-base neighbor in the sample; base qualities were not kept. Genomic DNA was extracted from sorted cells for sequencing of the TCRbeta CDR3 region. TCRbeta CDR3 regions were sequenced using the immunoSEQ Assay. The immuneACCESS repertoire file appears here via TCRdb, limited to in-frame rearrangements. These files lack a portion of the clones; in checked studies, under half of the deficit traces to unresolved V genes, and the cause of the others is not known. A total of over 95,000 clones appear in this sample, roughly 90% of them only once. 0.65% to 0.95% of the sample is held by the ten biggest clonotypes. The trial excluded patients who had a history of autoimmune disease or were on systemic immunosuppression. Peripheral blood for TCR sequencing was drawn from every dose cohort at baseline, at cycle 4 day 1 and at cycle 7 day 1. The samples were drawn from a first-in-human, open-label, multicenter phase I dose-escalation trial of ivuxolimab. Adults with locally advanced or metastatic head and neck squamous cell, hepatocellular, melanoma or renal cell carcinoma were enrolled in the trial. CD4+ and CD8+ T cells were sorted separately from peripheral blood before TCR sequencing.

CDR1 and CDR2 are drawn from the germline V gene (reference sequence): LNHDA, SQIVND. The CDR3 measures 15 amino acids from cysteine to phenylalanine. CDR3 DNA only is kept here, 45 bases in frame from base 1. The V end loses 8 bases and the J end loses 2 bases, and a stretch of 16 bases separates them. These data originate in a study of OX40 agonist ivuxolimab in advanced cancers. Broadly, across the study: Ivuxolimab, which targeted the costimulatory receptor OX40 (CD134), was an agonistic, fully human IgG2 monoclonal antibody. The paper describes the monotherapy dose-escalation part (N of about 52 patients) of the phase I trial of ivuxolimab. The purpose of peripheral TCRbeta sequencing was to test whether ivuxolimab changed TCR sequence diversity and led to clonal T-cell expansion. A male proportion of around 80% and a mean age of roughly 55 years, ranging from 23 to 79, were recorded for the dose-escalation cohort. Of the approximately 50 patients in dose escalation, around 19 had hepatocellular carcinoma, some 15 had melanoma, 9 had renal cell carcinoma and 9 had head and neck cancer. Intravenous ivuxolimab was administered to patients every 2 weeks at six dose levels: 0.01, 0.1, 0.3, 1.5, 3 and 10 mg/kg. Patients were allowed to have had prior anti-PD-1, anti-PD-L1 or anti-CTLA-4 therapy, and 40% to 45% of the dose-escalation patients had previously received checkpoint inhibitors. Three dose-escalation patients achieved partial responses, one with hepatocellular carcinoma and two with cutaneous melanoma. Overall study results and their limits: On average, CD8+ T cells showed more expanded clones than CD4+ T cells after ivuxolimab. Antigen specificity was not determined for the clonally expanded peripheral T cells. Clonal expansion of both CD4+ and CD8+ blood T cells was observed from baseline to week 6 at doses 0.1 to 3.0 mg/kg. Low levels of normalized T-cell clonal expansion were also shown by some nonresponding patients. In the 0.1-3.0 mg/kg groups, partial responders had among the lowest normalized peripheral clonal expansion, particularly in CD8+ T cells.

Material: CD4+ or CD8+ T cells sorted from blood, obtained in a trial of the OX40 agonist ivuxolimab. The source of this sequence is an adult with an advanced solid tumor such as melanoma, head and neck, liver or kidney cancer. The chain is made from TRBV19 and TRBJ1-5, with TRBD1 as a weak D call on 5 bases. Read as DNA, the sequence is TGTGCCAGTCGATCCGGGACGGGGGGCAATCAGCCCCAGCATTTT. Its amino acids are CASRSGTGGNQPQHF.